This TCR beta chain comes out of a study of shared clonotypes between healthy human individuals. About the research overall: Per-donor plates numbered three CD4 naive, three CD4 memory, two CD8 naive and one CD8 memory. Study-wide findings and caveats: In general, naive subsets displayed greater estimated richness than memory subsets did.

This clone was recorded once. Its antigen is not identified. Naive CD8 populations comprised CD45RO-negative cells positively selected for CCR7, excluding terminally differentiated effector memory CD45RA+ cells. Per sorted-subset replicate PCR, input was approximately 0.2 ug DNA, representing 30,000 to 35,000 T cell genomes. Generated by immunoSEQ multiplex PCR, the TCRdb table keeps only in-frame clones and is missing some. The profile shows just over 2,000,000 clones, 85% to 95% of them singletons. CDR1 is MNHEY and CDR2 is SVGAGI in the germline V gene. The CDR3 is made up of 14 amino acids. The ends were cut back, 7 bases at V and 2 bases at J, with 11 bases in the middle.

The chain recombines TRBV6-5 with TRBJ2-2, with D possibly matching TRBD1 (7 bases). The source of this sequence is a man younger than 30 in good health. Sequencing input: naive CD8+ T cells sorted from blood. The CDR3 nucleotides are TGTGCCAGCAATGGAGGGGGCAACACCGGGGAGCTGTTTTTT. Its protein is CASNGGGNTGELFF.